This section outlines one T cell receptor (beta chain) sequence together with its context. This specimen includes other DNA sequences encoding the same CDR3. PCR amplification relied on 60 Vbeta primers (plus 13 Jbeta primers). The protocol was immunoSEQ multiplex PCR, while the TCRdb copy is restricted to in-frame clones and leaves out a portion. The repertoire holds about 160,000 clones, around 77% seen once, with roughly 1.5% in the top ten. This sample was taken from a study of cytomegalovirus exposure and HLA in healthy donors. The V end lost 3 bases, the J end lost 1 base, and 6 bases lay between the germline ends. The CDR3 consists of 13 residues. Germline-derived CDR1 and CDR2 are SGHTA and FQGNSA.

Sequencing was done on a sample of PBMCs. This receptor was identified in a young woman in good health and CMV-seronegative. The chain is built from TRBV7-2 and TRBJ1-1, with a possible D match to TRBD1 (5 bases). CDR3 bases: TGTGCCAGCAGCTTTAGGGGGAACACTGAAGCTTTCTTT. Translating gives CASSFRGNTEAFF.